This section outlines one T cell receptor beta chain sequence together with its context. The antigen it binds to is not known. Base-call qualities are not available, and no considerably larger clone is one nucleotide away. The collaborating institutions used their own protocols to collect whole blood in K2EDTA tubes. For TCRbeta analysis, collaborator samples were shipped as frozen whole blood, as isolated PBMCs, or as DNA extracted from either sample type. Sequences LNHDA (CDR1) and SQIVND (CDR2) are obtained from the germline V gene (reference sequence). The CDR3 measures 12 amino acids from cysteine to phenylalanine. The DNA shown is the 36-base CDR3, in frame from base 1. V sheds 6 bases and J sheds 14 bases, leaving 16 bases between their ends. This specimen belongs to a study of blood T cell repertoires in COVID-19 (dated by TCRdb to between 2020 and 2021). Concerning the study at large: Samples from collaborators originated in the United States, Italy and Spain and spanned both the acute and convalescent phases of COVID-19. The prospective study material was composed of cDNA or gDNA derived from T cells, B-cell-depleted T cells, or PBMCs. Subjects who had been exposed to COVID-19, were actively infected with it, or had recovered from it provided the deeply sampled blood TCRbeta repertoires that made up the dataset. A freely available public database, intended as a resource for researchers studying the immune response to SARS-CoV-2, is where the repertoires were released. Samples came from the ongoing ImmuneRACE study (first 160 participants) plus 1,254 subjects from 6 global collaborators. Nearly every sample came with metadata listing a de-identified subject ID, COVID-19 status, age in years and sex. Where HLA class I and class II types were available, the types were taken from metadata supplied by the sample provider, not from assay-based typing. Here is what the overall study found, with its caveats: Clinical and demographic metadata were provided uncurated, with the amount varying by source and participant.

TCRbeta CDR3 regions were amplified from genomic DNA by means of the immunoSEQ Assay, a bias-controlled multiplex PCR. As for the authors' bioinformatics: Nucleated cell counts per sample were estimated from amplification of reference gene primers within the assay. To quantify the absolute abundance of each unique TCRbeta CDR3 rearrangement, sequence reads were collapsed and filtered. For each sample, productive Simpson clonality was calculated as the square root of Simpson's diversity index over productive rearrangements. TCRdb took over this immuneACCESS table, retaining in-frame rearrangements with V and J assigned. Such tables are incomplete; in checked studies, under half of the missing clones stem from an unresolved V gene, and the remainder is unexplained. Clonal size and the V and J genes are those of that table, whereas D and trimming came from the DNA. This sample gives tens of thousands of clones in total; approximately 81% of them show up just once. Of the sample, 18% is held by the ten largest clones.

The clonotype was recovered from a woman aged 55-70 years with acute or convalescent COVID-19. The rearranged segments are TRBV19 and TRBJ2-2, and TRBD1 may be the D gene, going by 6 matching bases. The material sequenced was peripheral blood. Here the CDR3 is given as CASRRDTEDLFF. The DNA sequence reads TGTGCCAGTAGGAGGGACACCGAGGATCTGTTTTTT.